This T cell receptor (beta chain) comes out of a study of T-cell reconstitution after alpha-beta-depleted transplantation in children. This clonotype has only a few counts. Unique molecular identifiers were incorporated during preparation of the TCRbeta library. TCRdb independently ran MiXCR on the PCR reads; one entry per CDR3 protein. The profile shows 330,000 or so distinct CDR3 sequences, over 9% of them singletons. V was pared by 6 bases and J by 1 base, with 17 bases between. Germline V gene lookup returns CDR1 ENHRY and CDR2 SYGVKD. The CDR3 contains 16 residues. The TCR comes from a human donor who donated a stem cell graft to a child with acute lymphoblastic leukemia. Sequenced here: PBMCs from the stem cell graft donor, sampled from the stem cell graft. The rearrangement uses TRBV10-3 and TRBJ2-3, with D possibly matching TRBD2 (6 bases). This CDR3 is CAISQRRGQGTDTQYF. The CDR3 DNA sequence: TGTGCCATCAGCCAACGGCGGGGTCAGGGCACAGATACGCAGTATTTT.